One and the same sample provided the 8 T cell receptor beta chains below, sequenced in a study of cytomegalovirus exposure and HLA in healthy donors. PCR used 60 Vbeta primers and 13 Jbeta primers. Assay: immunoSEQ multiplex PCR; the TCRdb copy retains only in-frame clones and omits some. In the table there are under 200,000 clones, more than 65% of which are singletons. The specimen sequenced was PBMCs. These receptors were collected from a woman in her 30s in good health and CMV-seronegative.

The genes are TRBV7-9 and TRBJ1-2; TRBD1 aligns across 10 bases. Germline V gene data show CDR1 as SEHNR and CDR2 as FQNEAQ (reference sequence). The CDR3 totals 15 residues. J was trimmed by 4 bases and V by 4 bases; bases with no gene match: 6. CDR3 residues: CASSWETGGPYGYTF. CDR3 sequence (DNA): TGTGCCAGCAGCTGGGAGACAGGGGGCCCCTATGGCTACACCTTC. Full variable domain (rest looked up from reference TRBV7-9 and TRBJ1-2): DTGVSQNPRHKITKRGQNVTFRCDPISEHNRLYWYRQTLGQGPEFLTYFQNEAQLEKSRLLSDRFSAERPKGSFSTLEIQRTEQGDSAMYLCASSWETGGPYGYTFGSGTRLTVV.

The J gene is TRBJ1-6, the V gene TRBV4-1; D gene uncertain. V lost 0 bases and J lost 7, with 22 bases in between. This CDR3 has 19 amino acids. Germline values: CDR1 MGHRA, CDR2 YSYEKL. Here the CDR3 reads CASSQEQSAYAASNSPLHF. The CDR3 nucleotides are TGCGCCAGCAGCCAAGAACAGTCCGCTTATGCCGCCTCCAATTCACCCCTCCACTTT.

The V gene is TRBV7-2, the J gene TRBJ2-2; 7 nucleotides match TRBD1. V gave up 2 bases and J gave up 2 bases; unmatched junction bases: 8. Germline V gives CDR1 SGHTA, CDR2 FQGNSA. The CDR3 covers 17 residues. The DNA of the CDR3 is TGTGCCAGCAGCTTACGAAGGGACAGTACAAACACCGGGGAGCTGTTTTTT. Protein sequence: CASSLRRDSTNTGELFF.

V and J are TRBV19 and TRBJ2-6; no definite D call. This CDR3 is built from 16 residues. Germline V gene sequence: CDR1 LNHDA, CDR2 SQIVND (reference sequence). V was shortened by 3 bases and J by 0 bases, with 9 bases between the two germline ends. CDR3 nucleotide sequence: TGTGCCAGTAGTATCCCCCTCGGCTCTGGGGCCAACGTCCTGACTTTC. Translating it yields CASSIPLGSGANVLTF.

The chain has TRBV13 and TRBJ1-2; 10 bases are shared with TRBD1. Germline assignment: CDR1 PRHDT and CDR2 FYEKMQ (reference sequence). The CDR3 consists of 15 residues. V shed 5 bases, J shed 1 base, and the junction held 4 bases outside the gene matches. CDR3 residues: CASSHDRGLNYGYTF. In DNA, the CDR3 is TGTGCCAGCAGCCACGACAGGGGGCTTAACTATGGCTACACCTTC.

The V call is TRBV28, the J call TRBJ2-7, with TRBD2 identical over 7 bases. Germline lookup yields CDR1 MDHEN and CDR2 SYDVKM. The length of the CDR3 is 16 residues. V trimming: 1 base; J trimming: 4 bases; junction bases outside the gene matches: 10. CDR3 residues: CASSLFEGGSGYEQYF. The CDR3 DNA reads TGTGCCAGCAGTTTATTTGAAGGCGGGAGCGGGTACGAGCAGTACTTC.

This clone was recorded only once. The chain carries TRBV27 and TRBJ1-2, with D tentatively TRBD1 (5 bases). The germline V gene has CDR1 MNHEY and CDR2 SMNVEV (reference sequence). Between the trimmed V and J ends, which lost 5 bases and 7 bases, there was a span of 14 bases. The CDR3 runs to 13 residues. The CDR3 nucleotides read TGTGCCAGCAGTCCCGGGGGTGTTTTTGGCTACACCTTC. Its translation is CASSPGGVFGYTF.

The V call is TRBV19, the J call TRBJ1-1; possibly TRBD1 for D (6 bases). The CDR3 is 16 amino acids. Trimming removed 2 bases from V and 3 bases from J, with 16 bases in between. From germline, CDR1 is LNHDA and CDR2 SQIVND (reference sequence). CDR3 in amino acids: CASSIRTGKVDTEAFF. CDR3 nucleotides: TGTGCCAGTAGTATACGTACAGGGAAGGTCGACACTGAAGCTTTCTTT.